Listed here are 31 T cell receptor beta chains from one sample, sequenced in a study of T cell changes during pregnancy in multiple sclerosis. Measured with immunoSEQ multiplex PCR; TCRdb has only the in-frame clones, and not every one. The repertoire holds about 53,000 clones, 80% to 95% seen once, with 0.5% in the top ten. Sample: CD4+ T cells from peripheral blood mononuclear cells, taken in the third trimester of pregnancy. Source of these receptors: a female donor with multiple sclerosis, enrolled in a pregnancy study.

The chain recombines TRBV9 with TRBJ2-1; D gene unclear. Germline values: CDR1 SGDLS, CDR2 YYNGEE. Between the trimmed V and J ends, which lost 0 bases and 6 bases, there was a span of 10 bases. The CDR3 has 14 residues. The CDR3 spells CASSVEPGLNEQFF. Written as DNA, the CDR3 is TGTGCCAGCAGCGTAGAACCAGGTCTCAATGAGCAGTTCTTC.

This chain links TRBV6-1 with TRBJ2-1, with a possible D match to TRBD1 (6 bases). This CDR3 region has 14 residues. CDR1 is MNHNS and CDR2 is SASEGT in the germline V gene. With 11 bases removed from V and 0 bases from J, the gap between germline ends came to 14 bases. CDR3 protein: CAGKDRSSYNEQFF. The CDR3 DNA reads as TGTGCCGGAAAAGACAGGAGCTCCTACAATGAGCAGTTCTTC.

The chain is built from TRBV5-4 and TRBJ1-2; 8 bases fit TRBD1. V lost 5 bases and J lost 1; bases outside the gene matches: 7. This CDR3 has 15 residues. In germline, CDR1 is SGHNT, CDR2 YYREEE (reference sequence). CDR3 nucleotides: TGTGCCAGCAGTTCCACAGGGGGAGTTAACTATGGCTACACCTTC. This codes for CASSSTGGVNYGYTF.

The rearrangement links TRBV6-1 to TRBJ2-7; no definite D call. The CDR3 has 13 residues. V was pared by 4 bases and J by 3 bases, with 10 bases between. Germline CDR1 is MNHNS and CDR2 is SASEGT. CDR3 in amino acids: CASSAQSGYEQYF. CDR3 nucleotide sequence: TGTGCCAGCAGTGCCCAATCAGGCTACGAGCAGTACTTC.

The rearrangement joins TRBV10-3 to TRBJ2-7; 10 positions agree with TRBD1. CDR3 length: 14 amino acids. J gave up 2 bases and V 5 bases, and 3 bases lay outside the gene matches. In germline, CDR1 is ENHRY, CDR2 SYGVKD. CDR3: CAISSGTGAYEQYF. The CDR3 DNA reads as TGTGCCATCAGTTCCGGGACAGGGGCCTACGAGCAGTACTTC.

The rearrangement uses TRBV14 and TRBJ1-2; D is uncertain. This CDR3 has 13 amino acids. Trimming cost V 0 bases and J 7 bases, with 9 bases left between them. Germline V gene lookup returns CDR1 SGHDN and CDR2 FVKESK. CDR3 region: CASSQDRFFGYTF. The CDR3 DNA is TGTGCCAGCAGCCAAGACAGGTTTTTTGGCTACACCTTC.

The gene calls are TRBV2 and TRBJ1-1; 8 bases map to TRBD1. The germline gives CDR1 SNHLY, CDR2 FYNNEI. This CDR3 has 13 residues. V was clipped by 10 bases and J by 4 bases; unmatched bases: 8. DNA for the CDR3: TGTGCCACCCCAGGGGGCGCGGGCACTGAAGCTTTCTTT. Its protein product is CATPGGAGTEAFF.

The V call is TRBV5-4, the J call TRBJ1-1, with 7 bases matching TRBD1. In germline, CDR1 is SGHNT, CDR2 YYREEE (reference sequence). Trimming at V came to 4 bases and at J to 0 bases, leaving 3 bases not matched to a gene. The CDR3 sequence is 14 residues long. The CDR3, as DNA: TGTGCCAGCAGCAAGGGACAGATGAACACTGAAGCTTTCTTT. Protein product: CASSKGQMNTEAFF. The variable domain in full, completed from reference TRBV5-4 and TRBJ1-1, reads ETGVTQSPTHLIKTRGQQVTLRCSSQSGHNTVSWYQQALGQGPQFIFQYYREEENGRGNFPPRFSGLQFPNYSSELNVNALELDDSALYLCASSKGQMNTEAFFGQGTRLTVV.

The genes are TRBV9 and TRBJ2-3; perhaps TRBD2 as D (5 bases). CDR1 is SGDLS and CDR2 is YYNGEE in the germline V gene. Trimming left V 0 bases short and J 5 bases short, with 10 bases between. The CDR3 runs to 14 residues. Here the CDR3 DNA reads TGTGCCAGCAGCGTAGGGACTTCTAAAGATACGCAGTATTTT. It specifies CASSVGTSKDTQYF.

V and J are TRBV5-1 and TRBJ1-5; D is possibly TRBD1 (5 bases). Germline loops: CDR1 SGHRS, CDR2 YFSETQ. V gave up 4 bases and J gave up 7 bases, with 15 bases separating them. The CDR3 is 14 residues long. CDR3 region: CASSLGTSGQPQHF. CDR3 in DNA: TGCGCCAGCAGCCTCGGGACTTCAGGACAGCCCCAGCATTTT. Filled out from reference TRBV5-1 and TRBJ1-5, the complete variable domain reads KAGVTQTPRYLIKTRGQQVTLSCSPISGHRSVSWYQQTPGQGLQFLFEYFSETQRNKGNFPGRFSGRQFSNSRSEMNVSTLELGDSALYLCASSLGTSGQPQHFGDGTRLSIL.

The V gene is TRBV9, the J gene TRBJ2-3; 7 nucleotides agree with TRBD1. Trimming removed 0 bases from V and 2 bases from J; junction bases left unmatched: 3. Germline CDR1 reads SGDLS; CDR2 reads YYNGEE. The CDR3 extends over 15 amino acids. The CDR3 reads CASSVGDRATDTQYF. The CDR3 DNA is TGTGCCAGCAGCGTAGGGGACAGAGCCACAGATACGCAGTATTTT.

This clone appeared once. The chain recombines TRBV23-1 with TRBJ1-1, with TRBD1 identical over 7 bases. TRBV23-1 is noted as an ORF with a role that remains uncertain. The CDR3 length is 15 residues. V lost 4 bases, J lost 0 bases, and 5 bases stayed unmatched. In nucleotides, the CDR3 is TGCGCCAGCAGTCGGACAGGAGGACTGAACACTGAAGCTTTCTTT. This gives the protein CASSRTGGLNTEAFF.

This clone is a singleton in its sample. This sequence joins TRBV6-6 and TRBJ1-1; D is unclear. CDR3 length: 14 amino acids. V was shortened by 2 bases and J by 4 bases, with 11 bases between the two germline ends. In germline, CDR1 is MNHNY, CDR2 SVGAGI (reference sequence). The CDR3 DNA sequence: TGTGCCAGCAGTTACCCTATAGCGGCCACTGAAGCTTTCTTT. This encodes CASSYPIAATEAFF.

The chain employs TRBV7-8 and TRBJ1-5; possible D gene TRBD1, 5 bases. From germline, CDR1 is SGHVS and CDR2 FQNEAQ. This CDR3 spans 15 amino acids. The ends were cut back, 5 bases at V and 7 bases at J, with 18 bases in the middle. CDR3 nucleotide sequence: TGTGCCAGCAGCCTCGCAGGGCCCCCCATGCAGCCCCAGCATTTT. Its translation is CASSLAGPPMQPQHF.

The rearrangement links TRBV7-8 to TRBJ1-5, with 11 bases identical to TRBD1. Per the germline V gene, CDR1 is SGHVS and CDR2 is FQNEAQ. V shed 1 base, J shed 0 bases, and the junction held 5 bases outside the gene matches. This CDR3 comprises 18 residues. Here the CDR3 DNA reads TGTGCCAGCAGCTTAGGGACAGGGGGCCTCAATAGCAATCAGCCCCAGCATTTT. It translates to CASSLGTGGLNSNQPQHF.

The chain links TRBV19 to TRBJ2-7, with TRBD1 as a possible D gene (5 bases). The CDR3 is made up of 14 amino acids. In germline, CDR1 is LNHDA, CDR2 SQIVND (reference sequence). V shed 6 bases and J shed 0 bases, with 12 bases lying between them. The DNA of the CDR3 is TGTGCCAGTAGGGACAACCCCAACTCCTACGAGCAGTACTTC. It yields the protein CASRDNPNSYEQYF.

V gene TRBV4-2 combines with J gene TRBJ2-2; 9 bases fit TRBD1. The germline V gene has CDR1 LGHNA and CDR2 YNFKEQ. This CDR3 region has 16 residues. V dropped 4 bases and J dropped 5; count of bases not matched to a gene: 8. This chain's CDR3 is CASSPRGTGRTGELFF. CDR3 DNA: TGTGCCAGCAGCCCCCGCGGGACAGGGAGAACCGGGGAGCTGTTTTTT.

This clone was counted only a few times. The V gene is TRBV7-9, the J gene TRBJ1-1, with D possibly TRBD1 on 6 matching bases. The CDR3 has 17 amino acids. V lost 0 bases and J lost 0, with 14 bases in between. Germline V gives CDR1 SEHNR, CDR2 FQNEAQ (reference sequence). CDR3 sequence reads: CASSLALQGFMNTEAFF. CDR3 DNA sequence: TGTGCCAGCAGCTTAGCATTACAGGGATTCATGAACACTGAAGCTTTCTTT. The entire variable domain, with the rest obtained from reference TRBV7-9 and TRBJ1-1, is as follows: DTGVSQNPRHKITKRGQNVTFRCDPISEHNRLYWYRQTLGQGPEFLTYFQNEAQLEKSRLLSDRFSAERPKGSFSTLEIQRTEQGDSAMYLCASSLALQGFMNTEAFFGQGTRLTVV.

The chain couples TRBV7-8 to TRBJ2-3; D not certain. Trimming left V 1 base short and J 1 base short, with 9 bases between. Germline V gene lookup returns CDR1 SGHVS and CDR2 FQNEAQ. The length of the CDR3 is 15 residues. CDR3 DNA sequence: TGTGCCAGCAGCTTAGTCCGGGTGGGCACAGATACGCAGTATTTT. Its protein is CASSLVRVGTDTQYF.

The chain recombines TRBV15 with TRBJ2-1, with 8 bases identical to TRBD2. Germline CDR1 reads LNHNV; CDR2 reads YYDKDF (reference sequence). With V trimmed by 8 bases and J by 1 base, 7 bases remained unmatched. The CDR3 length is 15 residues. This chain's CDR3 is CATARASGSYNEQFF. In DNA, the CDR3 is TGTGCCACCGCGAGGGCTAGCGGGTCCTACAATGAGCAGTTCTTC.

The chain is built from TRBV11-1 and TRBJ2-2, with no clear D. Germline V gives CDR1 SGHAT, CDR2 FQDESV (reference sequence). V gave up 1 base and J gave up 1 base, with 4 bases separating them. The CDR3 covers 14 residues. Here the CDR3 reads CASSLGQNTGELFF. The DNA for the CDR3 is TGTGCCAGCAGCTTAGGACAGAACACCGGGGAGCTGTTTTTT.

The count of this clone is one. CDR3 protein: CASSLARGNTIYF. The CDR3 DNA sequence: TGTGCCAGCAGCTTAGCCAGGGGGAACACCATATATTTT. The gene calls are TRBV7-9 and TRBJ1-3; 7 bases are shared with TRBD1. Germline assignment: CDR1 SEHNR and CDR2 FQNEAQ (reference sequence). This CDR3 has 13 residues. The trim removed 0 bases at V and 7 bases at J, leaving 0 bases unmatched.

The rearrangement uses TRBV6-5 and TRBJ1-4, with D unresolved. Germline-derived CDR1 and CDR2 are MNHEY and SVGAGI. The CDR3 is 12 residues long. V was clipped by 2 bases and J by 12 bases, with 10 bases between them. The CDR3 sequence: CASSYIGDQLFF. CDR3 DNA: TGTGCCAGCAGTTACATAGGAGACCAACTGTTTTTT.

CDR3 DNA: TGTGCCAGCAGCCAGGGAATCACAGGGGGCTTGTTGAAATCACCCCTCCACTTT. Its translation is CASSQGITGGLLKSPLHF. The chain recombines TRBV4-2 with TRBJ1-6, with 9 bases that match TRBD1. The CDR3 contains 18 residues. Germline assignment: CDR1 LGHNA and CDR2 YNFKEQ. V shed 3 bases and J 10 bases; nucleotides not matched to a gene: 16.

This clone has only one observation. This sample also contains other DNA sequences that code for the same CDR3. V gene TRBV7-2 combines with J gene TRBJ2-2; 7 positions match TRBD1. The CDR3 loop spans 15 amino acids. The V and J ends lost 1 base and 1 base, in that order; junction bases with no gene match: 0. CDR1 and CDR2 (germline): SGHTA, FQGNSA. In DNA, the CDR3 is TGTGCCAGCAGCTTAGGACAGGGGAACACCGGGGAGCTGTTTTTT. It codes for CASSLGQGNTGELFF.

V gene TRBV5-1 combines with J gene TRBJ2-7, with 8 bases that match TRBD1. Germline assignment: CDR1 SGHRS and CDR2 YFSETQ. This CDR3 region has 16 residues. The V and J ends lost 4 bases and 2 bases, in that order; junction bases with no gene match: 11. The CDR3 is CASSPEGATGAYEQYF. DNA of the CDR3: TGCGCCAGCAGCCCAGAGGGGGCGACAGGGGCCTACGAGCAGTACTTC.

The chain uses TRBV18 and TRBJ2-7, with D tentatively TRBD2 (6 bases). V lost 3 bases and J 7 bases, leaving 19 bases between the germline ends. Germline V gene data show CDR1 as KGHSH and CDR2 as LQKENI. The CDR3 has 15 amino acids. The CDR3 here is CASSPRSVGAGEQYF. CDR3 DNA: TGTGCCAGCTCACCTAGATCGGTGGGCGCGGGGGAGCAGTACTTC.

The rearrangement uses TRBV18 and TRBJ2-7; 9 bases align to TRBD1. Unmatched junction bases numbered 5, after V lost 3 bases and J lost 2 bases. This CDR3 region has 15 residues. Germline V gene data show CDR1 as KGHSH and CDR2 as LQKENI. The CDR3 nucleotides read TGTGCCAGCTCACCGCCGGGACAGGGCCCCTACGAGCAGTACTTC. Translation: CASSPPGQGPYEQYF. Filled out from reference TRBV18 and TRBJ2-7, the complete variable domain reads NAGVMQNPRHLVRRRGQEARLRCSPMKGHSHVYWYRQLPEEGLKFMVYLQKENIIDESGMPKERFSAEFPKEGPSILRIQQVVRGDSAAYFCASSPPGQGPYEQYFGPGTRLTVT.

This chain uses TRBV5-1 with TRBJ2-3, with 10 bases aligning to TRBD2. Germline V gene lookup returns CDR1 SGHRS and CDR2 YFSETQ. J was trimmed by 6 bases and V by 5 bases; bases with no gene match: 9. The CDR3 totals 15 residues. The CDR3 loop reads CASSVSGGAGDTQYF. The CDR3 coding sequence is TGCGCCAGCAGTGTGAGCGGGGGGGCAGGGGATACGCAGTATTTT.

This rearrangement joins TRBV5-1 to TRBJ2-7; 10 bases match TRBD1. The germline V gene has CDR1 SGHRS and CDR2 YFSETQ. This CDR3 is 15 amino acids long. The J segment lost 5 bases and the V segment lost 4 bases, leaving 9 bases of the junction unmatched. CDR3 in amino acids: CASSLLGDRGNEQYF. The CDR3 DNA reads TGCGCCAGCAGCCTCCTTGGGGACAGGGGCAACGAGCAGTACTTC.

This clone showed up just once. V and J are TRBV27 and TRBJ1-2; no firm D call. The germline V gene has CDR1 MNHEY and CDR2 SMNVEV (reference sequence). Trimming took 6 bases from V and 5 from J, leaving 16 bases between them. The CDR3 sequence is 14 residues long. The CDR3, as DNA: TGTGCCAGCAGCGCAGCGATACCTTATTATGGCTACACCTTC. Translation: CASSAAIPYYGYTF.